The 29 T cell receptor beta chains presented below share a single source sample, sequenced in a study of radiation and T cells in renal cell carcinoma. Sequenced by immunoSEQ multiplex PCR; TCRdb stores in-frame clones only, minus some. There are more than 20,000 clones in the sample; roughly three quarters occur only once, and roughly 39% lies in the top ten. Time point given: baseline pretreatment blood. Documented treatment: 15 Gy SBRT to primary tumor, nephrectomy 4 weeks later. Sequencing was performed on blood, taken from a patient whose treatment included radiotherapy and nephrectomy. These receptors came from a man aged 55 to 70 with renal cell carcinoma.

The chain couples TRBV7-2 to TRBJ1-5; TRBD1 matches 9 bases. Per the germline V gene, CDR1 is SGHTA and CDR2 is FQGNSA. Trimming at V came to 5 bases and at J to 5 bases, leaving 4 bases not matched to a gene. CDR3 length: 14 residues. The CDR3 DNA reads TGTGCCAGCAGCCCATGGACAGGGGATCAGCCCCAGCATTTT. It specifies CASSPWTGDQPQHF.

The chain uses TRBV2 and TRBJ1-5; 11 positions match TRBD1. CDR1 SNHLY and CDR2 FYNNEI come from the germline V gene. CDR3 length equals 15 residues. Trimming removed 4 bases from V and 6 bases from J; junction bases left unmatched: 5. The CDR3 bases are TGTGCCAGCAGTGGGACAGGGGGCCGTAGTCAGCCCCAGCATTTT. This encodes CASSGTGGRSQPQHF.

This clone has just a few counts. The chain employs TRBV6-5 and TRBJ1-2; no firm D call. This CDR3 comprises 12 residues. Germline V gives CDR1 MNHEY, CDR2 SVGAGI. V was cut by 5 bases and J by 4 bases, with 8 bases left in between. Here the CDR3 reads CASSDTSYGYTF. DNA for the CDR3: TGTGCCAGCAGTGACACCAGCTATGGCTACACCTTC.

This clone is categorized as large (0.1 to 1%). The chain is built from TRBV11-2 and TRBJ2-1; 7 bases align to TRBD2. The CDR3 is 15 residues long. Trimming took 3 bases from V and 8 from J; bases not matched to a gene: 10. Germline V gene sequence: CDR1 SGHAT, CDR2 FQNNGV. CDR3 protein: CASSFVGGSSHEQFF. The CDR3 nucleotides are TGTGCCAGCAGCTTCGTGGGCGGGAGTTCGCATGAGCAGTTCTTC.

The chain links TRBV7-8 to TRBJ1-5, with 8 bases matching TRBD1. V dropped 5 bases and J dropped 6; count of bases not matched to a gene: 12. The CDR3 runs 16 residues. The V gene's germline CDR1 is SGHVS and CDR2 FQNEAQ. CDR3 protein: CASSPGTGRGSQPQHF. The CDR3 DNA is TGTGCCAGCAGCCCAGGGACAGGCCGGGGGAGTCAGCCCCAGCATTTT.

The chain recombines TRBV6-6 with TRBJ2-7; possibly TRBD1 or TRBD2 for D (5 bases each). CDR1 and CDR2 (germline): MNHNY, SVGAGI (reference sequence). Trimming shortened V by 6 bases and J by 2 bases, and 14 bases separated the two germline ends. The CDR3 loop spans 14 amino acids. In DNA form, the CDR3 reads TGTGCCAGCAGCCCCGGGGCCGGAACCTACGAGCAGTACTTC. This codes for CASSPGAGTYEQYF.

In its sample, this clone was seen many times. The CDR3: CASSLGSRDLTGEQYF. CDR3 nucleotides: TGTGCCAGCAGCTTAGGTTCCCGGGACCTAACGGGGGAGCAGTACTTC. The gene calls are TRBV7-2 and TRBJ2-7; tentatively, D is TRBD1 or TRBD2 (5 bases each). The CDR3 sequence is 16 residues long. V lost 1 base to trimming and J lost 7 bases, with 20 bases between them. Germline V gene data show CDR1 as SGHTA and CDR2 as FQGNSA. Based on the CDR3 plus reference TRBV7-2 and TRBJ2-7, the full variable domain is GAGVSQSPSNKVTEKGKDVELRCDPISGHTALYWYRQSLGQGLEFLIYFQGNSAPDKSGLPSDRFSAERTGGSVSTLTIQRTQQEDSAVYLCASSLGSRDLTGEQYFGPGTRLTVT.

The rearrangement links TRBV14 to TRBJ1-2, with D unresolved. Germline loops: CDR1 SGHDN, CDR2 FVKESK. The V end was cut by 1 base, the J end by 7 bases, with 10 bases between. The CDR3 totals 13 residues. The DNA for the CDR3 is TGTGCCAGCAGCCAAGCGCTTTTTTCTGGCTACACCTTC. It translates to CASSQALFSGYTF.

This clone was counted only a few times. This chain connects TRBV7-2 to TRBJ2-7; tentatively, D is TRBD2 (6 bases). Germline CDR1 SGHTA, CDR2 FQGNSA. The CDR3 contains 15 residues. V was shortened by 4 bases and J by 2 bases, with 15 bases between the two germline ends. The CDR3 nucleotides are TGTGCCAGCAGCTCCTCCCCCGGAGGGCCCTACGAGCAGTACTTC. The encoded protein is CASSSSPGGPYEQYF.

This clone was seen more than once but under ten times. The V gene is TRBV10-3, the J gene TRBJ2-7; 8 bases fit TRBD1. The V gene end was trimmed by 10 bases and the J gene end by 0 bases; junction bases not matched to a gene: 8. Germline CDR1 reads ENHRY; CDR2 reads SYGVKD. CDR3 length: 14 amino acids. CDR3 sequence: CATAETGDSYEQYF. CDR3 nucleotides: TGTGCCACCGCGGAGACAGGGGACTCCTACGAGCAGTACTTC.

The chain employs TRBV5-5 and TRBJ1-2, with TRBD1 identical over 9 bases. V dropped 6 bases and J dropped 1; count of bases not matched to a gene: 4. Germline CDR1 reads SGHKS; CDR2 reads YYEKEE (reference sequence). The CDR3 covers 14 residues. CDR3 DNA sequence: TGTGCCAGCATCGCGACAGGGGGTAACTATGGCTACACCTTC. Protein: CASIATGGNYGYTF. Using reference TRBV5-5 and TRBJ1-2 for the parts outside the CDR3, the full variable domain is DAGVTQSPTHLIKTRGQQVTLRCSPISGHKSVSWYQQVLGQGPQFIFQYYEKEERGRGNFPDRFSARQFPNYSSELNVNALLLGDSALYLCASIATGGNYGYTFGSGTRLTVV.

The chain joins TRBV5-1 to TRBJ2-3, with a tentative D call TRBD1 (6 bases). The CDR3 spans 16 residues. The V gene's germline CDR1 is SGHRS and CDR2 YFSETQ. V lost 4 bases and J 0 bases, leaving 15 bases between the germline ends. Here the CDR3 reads CASSTRGHTSTDTQYF. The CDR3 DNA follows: TGCGCCAGCAGCACCAGGGGACATACTAGCACAGATACGCAGTATTTT.

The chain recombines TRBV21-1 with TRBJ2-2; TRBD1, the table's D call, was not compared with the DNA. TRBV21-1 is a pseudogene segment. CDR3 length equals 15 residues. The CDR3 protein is CASSNGQGNTGELFF. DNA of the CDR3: TGTGCCAGCAGCAATGGACAGGGAAACACCGGGGAGCTGTTTTTT.

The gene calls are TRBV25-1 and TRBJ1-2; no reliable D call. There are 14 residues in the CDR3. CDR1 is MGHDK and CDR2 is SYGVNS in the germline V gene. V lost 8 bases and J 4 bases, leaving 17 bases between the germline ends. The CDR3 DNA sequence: TGTGCCAGCGCTAGTTCCAGGTCAGGCTATGGCTACACCTTC. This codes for CASASSRSGYGYTF.

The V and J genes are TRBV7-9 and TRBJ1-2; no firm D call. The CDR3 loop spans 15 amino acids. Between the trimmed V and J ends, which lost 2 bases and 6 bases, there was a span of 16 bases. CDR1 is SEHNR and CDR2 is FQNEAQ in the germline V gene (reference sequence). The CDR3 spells CASSLTSARQDGYTF. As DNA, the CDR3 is TGTGCCAGCAGCTTAACAAGTGCGCGCCAGGATGGCTACACCTTC.

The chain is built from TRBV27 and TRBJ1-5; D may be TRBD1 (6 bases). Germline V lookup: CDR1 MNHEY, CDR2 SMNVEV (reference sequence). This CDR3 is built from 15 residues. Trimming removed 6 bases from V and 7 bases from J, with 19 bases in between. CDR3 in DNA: TGTGCCAGCAGCGCTAAGCGGGGGGGCGGCCAGCCCCAGCATTTT. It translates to CASSAKRGGGQPQHF.

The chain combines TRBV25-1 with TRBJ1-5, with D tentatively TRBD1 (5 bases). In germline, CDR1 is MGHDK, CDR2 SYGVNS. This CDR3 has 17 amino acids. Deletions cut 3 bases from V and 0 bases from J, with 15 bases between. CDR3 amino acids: CASSDRRGWDSNQPQHF. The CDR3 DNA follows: TGTGCCAGCAGTGACCGCCGGGGCTGGGATAGCAATCAGCCCCAGCATTTT.

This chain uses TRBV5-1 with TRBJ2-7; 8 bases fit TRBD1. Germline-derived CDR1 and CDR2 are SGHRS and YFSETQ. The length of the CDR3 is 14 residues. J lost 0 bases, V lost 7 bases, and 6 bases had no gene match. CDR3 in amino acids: CASRTGSLSYEQYF. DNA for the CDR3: TGCGCCAGCCGGACAGGGTCCCTCTCCTACGAGCAGTACTTC.

The CDR3 bases are TGTGCCTGGAGTCCTTGGACTAGCGGGAGTCAGGGGGAGACCCAGTACTTC. As protein: CAWSPWTSGSQGETQYF. The chain joins TRBV30 to TRBJ2-5; 13 nucleotides agree with TRBD2. This CDR3 region has 17 residues. With V trimmed by 2 bases and J by 5 bases, 11 bases remained unmatched. Germline loops: CDR1 GTSNPN, CDR2 SVGIG (reference sequence). The full variable domain, with the rest looked up from reference TRBV30 and TRBJ2-5, is SQTIHQWPATLVQPVGSPLSLECTVEGTSNPNLYWYRQAAGRGLQLLFYSVGIGQISSEVPQNLSASRPQDRQFILSSKKLLLSDSGFYLCAWSPWTSGSQGETQYFGPGTRLLVL.

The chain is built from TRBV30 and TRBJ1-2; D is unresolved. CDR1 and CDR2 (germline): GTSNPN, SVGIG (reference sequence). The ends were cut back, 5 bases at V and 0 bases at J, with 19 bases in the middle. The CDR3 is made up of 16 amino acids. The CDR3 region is CAWVAATVYSNYGYTF. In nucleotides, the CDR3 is TGTGCCTGGGTGGCGGCCACGGTGTATTCTAACTATGGCTACACCTTC.

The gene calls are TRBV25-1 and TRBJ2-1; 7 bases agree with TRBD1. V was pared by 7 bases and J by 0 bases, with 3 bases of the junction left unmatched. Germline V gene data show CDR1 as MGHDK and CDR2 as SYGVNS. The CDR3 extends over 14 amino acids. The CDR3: CASTSGGSYNEQFF. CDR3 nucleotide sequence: TGTGCCAGCACCTCAGGGGGCTCCTACAATGAGCAGTTCTTC.

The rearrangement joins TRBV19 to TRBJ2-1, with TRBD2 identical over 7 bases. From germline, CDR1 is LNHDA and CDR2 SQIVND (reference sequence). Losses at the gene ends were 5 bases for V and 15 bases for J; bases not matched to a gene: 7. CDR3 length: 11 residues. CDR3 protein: CASSPRGVLFF. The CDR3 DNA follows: TGTGCCAGTAGTCCCCGGGGGGTGCTGTTCTTC. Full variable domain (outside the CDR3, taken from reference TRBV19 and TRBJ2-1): DGGITQSPKYLFRKEGQNVTLSCEQNLNHDAMYWYRQDPGQGLRLIYYSQIVNDFQKGDIAEGYSVSREKKESFPLTVTSAQKNPTAFYLCASSPRGVLFFGPGTRLTVL.

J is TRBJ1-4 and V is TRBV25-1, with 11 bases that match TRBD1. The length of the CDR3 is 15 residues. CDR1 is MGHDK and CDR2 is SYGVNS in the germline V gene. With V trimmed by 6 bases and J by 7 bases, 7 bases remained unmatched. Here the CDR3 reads CASRASGTGGEKLFF. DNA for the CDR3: TGTGCCAGCAGAGCCTCCGGGACAGGGGGTGAAAAACTGTTTTTT. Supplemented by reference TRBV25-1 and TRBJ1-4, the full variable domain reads EADIYQTPRYLVIGTGKKITLECSQTMGHDKMYWYQQDPGMELHLIHYSYGVNSTEKGDLSSESTVSRIRTEHFPLTLESARPSHTSQYLCASRASGTGGEKLFFGSGTQLSVL.

CDR3 protein: CASSLDGTANYGYTF. Written as DNA, the CDR3 is TGTGCCAGCAGCTTGGACGGCACAGCCAACTATGGCTACACCTTC. The rearrangement uses TRBV5-6 and TRBJ1-2, with D uncertain. The CDR3 totals 15 residues. The germline CDR1 and CDR2 sequences are SGHDT and YYEEEE. Trimming took off 0 bases at V and 2 bases at J, with 11 bases between the two ends.

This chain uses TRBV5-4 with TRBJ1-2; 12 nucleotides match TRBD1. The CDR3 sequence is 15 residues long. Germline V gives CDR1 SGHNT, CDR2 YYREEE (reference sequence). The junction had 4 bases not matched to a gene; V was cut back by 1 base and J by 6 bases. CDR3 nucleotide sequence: TGTGCCAGCAGCTTGATGGGGACAGGGGGCCATGGCTACACCTTC. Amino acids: CASSLMGTGGHGYTF.

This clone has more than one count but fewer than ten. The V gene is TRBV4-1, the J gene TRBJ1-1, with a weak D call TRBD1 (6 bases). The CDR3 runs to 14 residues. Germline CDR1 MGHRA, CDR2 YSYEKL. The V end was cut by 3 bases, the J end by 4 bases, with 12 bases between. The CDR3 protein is CASSHYRVATEAFF. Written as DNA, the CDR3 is TGCGCCAGCAGCCATTACAGGGTCGCCACTGAAGCTTTCTTT.

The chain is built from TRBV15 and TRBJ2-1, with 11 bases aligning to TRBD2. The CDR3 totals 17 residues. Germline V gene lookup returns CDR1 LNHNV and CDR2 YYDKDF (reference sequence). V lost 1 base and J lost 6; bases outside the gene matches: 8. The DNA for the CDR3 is TGTGCCACCAGCAGAGGGCTAGCGGGAGGTTCGGGCAATGAGCAGTTCTTC. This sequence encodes CATSRGLAGGSGNEQFF.

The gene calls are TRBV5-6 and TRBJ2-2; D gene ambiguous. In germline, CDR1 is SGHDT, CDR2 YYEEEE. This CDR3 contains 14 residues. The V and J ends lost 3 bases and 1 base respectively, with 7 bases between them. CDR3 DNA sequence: TGTGCCAGCAGCTCTAAAATGAACACCGGGGAGCTGTTTTTT. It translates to CASSSKMNTGELFF.

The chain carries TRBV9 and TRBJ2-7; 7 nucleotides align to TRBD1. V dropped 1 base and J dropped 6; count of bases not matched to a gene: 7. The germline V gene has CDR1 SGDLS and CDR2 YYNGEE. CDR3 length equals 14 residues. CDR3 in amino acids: CASSVIGGSAEQYF. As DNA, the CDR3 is TGTGCCAGCAGCGTAATAGGGGGCTCGGCCGAGCAGTACTTC.